The clone carrying this T cell receptor beta chain came up many times. The antigen is undetermined. These data come from a study of early T cells in non-severe SARS-CoV-2 infection. As for the study in general: Sequencing of bulk RNA from unsorted whole blood was done, without chain pairing. General study findings and limits: Private and CD4 specificities were missed by VDJdb matching, which favored anti-spike CD8 responses.

Germline CDR1 is SQVTM and CDR2 is ANQGSEA. V lost 6 bases to trimming and J lost 6 bases; unmatched junction nucleotides: 9. The CDR3 runs to 13 residues. Individual cDNA molecules were tagged with unique molecular identifiers. Each CDR3 protein gets one entry after TCRdb re-called the 5' RACE reads with MiXCR. Of around 64,000 distinct CDR3 sequences listed, approximately 10% were seen once; the top ten hold around 6.3%. The origin of this receptor is an adult who was a healthcare worker with PCR-confirmed SARS-CoV-2 infection or an uninfected control (not recorded which). V gene TRBV29-1 combines with J gene TRBJ2-3; 7 bases are a match to TRBD1. The material sequenced was whole blood. CDR3 in DNA: TGCAGCGTAGGACAGGCCCAAGGGGATACGCAGTATTTT. This sequence encodes CSVGQAQGDTQYF.